These 15 T cell receptor beta chains were all obtained from the same sample, sequenced in a study of blood T cell repertoires in COVID-19. The table came from immunoSEQ multiplex PCR; TCRdb's copy has only in-frame clones and leaves some out. The table shows approximately 110,000 clones, with around four fifths occurring only once. The sample comprised peripheral blood. These receptor sequences come from an older woman with acute or convalescent COVID-19.

The V call is TRBV5-4, the J call TRBJ1-1; D unresolved. The ends were cut back, 1 base at V and 0 bases at J, with 10 bases in the middle. Germline loops: CDR1 SGHNT, CDR2 YYREEE (reference sequence). CDR3 length: 15 amino acids. In nucleotides, the CDR3 is TGTGCCAGCAGCTTGTGGGGAGCGTTGAACACTGAAGCTTTCTTT. Residues: CASSLWGALNTEAFF.

This chain connects TRBV28 to TRBJ1-6, with D possibly being TRBD1 (5 bases). V was pared by 10 bases and J by 0 bases, with 25 bases between. The CDR3 has 19 residues. The germline gives CDR1 MDHEN, CDR2 SYDVKM. The DNA of the CDR3 is TGTGCCAACCCCCCACAGGTCCCTCAACCTAGCTCCTATAATTCACCCCTCCACTTT. Its translation is CANPPQVPQPSSYNSPLHF.

This chain links TRBV7-3 with TRBJ1-1; no clear D gene. Between the trimmed V and J ends, which lost 4 bases and 7 bases, there was a span of 25 bases. CDR3 size: 17 residues. The V gene's germline CDR1 is SGHTA and CDR2 FQGTGA. The DNA for the CDR3 is TGTGCCAGCAGCTCTTGTCCCCCTGGGTTCCACCGACATGAAGCTTTCTTT. It is translated as CASSSCPPGFHRHEAFF.

About this clone: This sample also contains other DNA sequences that code for the same CDR3. The rearrangement links TRBV28 to TRBJ1-5; TRBD1 matches at 7 bases. The CDR3 runs to 14 residues. Losses at the gene ends were 6 bases for V and 4 bases for J; bases not matched to a gene: 6. CDR1 and CDR2 from the germline V gene are MDHEN and SYDVKM. CDR3 loop: CASSPTGNNQPQHF. CDR3 sequence (DNA): TGTGCCAGCAGCCCGACAGGGAATAATCAGCCCCAGCATTTT.

The V and J genes are TRBV19 and TRBJ1-5; D possibly corresponds to TRBD1 (5 bases). CDR3 size: 14 residues. V lost 3 bases and J 10 bases, leaving 16 bases between the germline ends. CDR1 and CDR2 from the germline V gene are LNHDA and SQIVND (reference sequence). The CDR3 loop reads CASSMIQGLGPQHF. Here the CDR3 DNA reads TGTGCCAGTAGTATGATCCAGGGCCTAGGACCCCAGCATTTT.

This rearrangement joins TRBV19 to TRBJ1-5, with unresolved D. Germline CDR1 LNHDA, CDR2 SQIVND (reference sequence). V was cut by 3 bases and J by 1 base, with 10 bases left in between. CDR3 length equals 15 residues. The CDR3 nucleotides are TGTGCCAGTAGTATGTTTGCGAAGAGCAATCAGCCCCAGCATTTT. It is translated as CASSMFAKSNQPQHF.

V is TRBV10-3 and J is TRBJ1-2, with D unclear. From germline, CDR1 is ENHRY and CDR2 SYGVKD. V was cut by 4 bases and J by 1 base, with 7 bases left in between. This CDR3 has 13 amino acids. The CDR3 reads CAISAQFNYGYTF. CDR3 nucleotides: TGTGCCATCAGTGCACAGTTTAACTATGGCTACACCTTC.

The chain carries TRBV6-2 or TRBV6-3 and TRBJ2-5; TRBD2 agrees at 8 bases. V lost 4 bases to trimming and J lost 5 bases; unmatched junction nucleotides: 12. CDR1 is MNHEY and CDR2 is SVGEGT in the germline V gene. CDR3 length equals 16 residues. The CDR3 here is CASSFAAGVGRETQYF. The CDR3 DNA is TGTGCCAGCAGTTTCGCAGCGGGAGTGGGGAGGGAGACCCAGTACTTC.

The chain carries TRBV7-9 and TRBJ2-1, with a tentative D call TRBD1 (5 bases). The CDR3 consists of 14 residues. The germline gives CDR1 SEHNR, CDR2 FQNEAQ (reference sequence). Trimming took 4 bases from V and 7 from J, leaving 14 bases between them. In DNA, the CDR3 is TGTGCCAGCAGCTGGAAAATGGGGCCGAATGAGCAGTTCTTC. This codes for CASSWKMGPNEQFF.

V is TRBV2 and J is TRBJ1-1; the match to TRBD1 covers 7 bases. CDR1 is SNHLY and CDR2 is FYNNEI in the germline V gene. J lost 3 bases, V lost 6 bases, and 10 bases had no gene match. The CDR3 has 15 amino acids. DNA of the CDR3: TGTGCCAGCAGGAAGGGGGCATCGTGGGACACTGAAGCTTTCTTT. Protein: CASRKGASWDTEAFF. Looking up the rest from reference TRBV2 and TRBJ1-1 gives the full variable domain: EPEVTQTPSHQVTQMGQEVILRCVPISNHLYFYWYRQILGQKVEFLVSFYNNEISEKSEIFDDQFSVERPDGSNFTLKIRSTKLEDSAMYFCASRKGASWDTEAFFGQGTRLTVV.

This clone was seen just once. Other DNA sequences from this sample encode an identical CDR3 as well. This chain uses TRBV19 with TRBJ2-7; no firm D call. The length of the CDR3 is 13 residues. From germline, CDR1 is LNHDA and CDR2 SQIVND (reference sequence). V lost 3 bases, J lost 4 bases, and 10 bases lay in between. The CDR3 is CASSMIRGYEQYF. The CDR3 bases are TGTGCCAGTAGTATGATTCGAGGATACGAGCAGTACTTC.

A single count supports this clone. V and J are TRBV7-3 and TRBJ1-3; D is unclear. CDR3 size: 16 residues. Trimming removed 4 bases from V and 0 bases from J, with 13 bases in between. Germline CDR1 SGHTA, CDR2 FQGTGA. As DNA, the CDR3 is TGTGCCAGCAGCTCGGGGAACGCCCGCTCTGGAAACACCATATATTTT. It translates to CASSSGNARSGNTIYF.

This rearrangement joins TRBV28 to TRBJ1-2, with 8 nucleotides matching TRBD1. CDR1 and CDR2 from the germline V gene are MDHEN and SYDVKM. This CDR3 spans 15 amino acids. The junction had 7 bases not matched to a gene; V was cut back by 4 bases and J by 3 bases. The CDR3 reads CASSSHGQGYYGYTF. The CDR3 DNA sequence: TGTGCCAGCAGTTCCCATGGACAGGGTTACTATGGCTACACCTTC.

The V gene is TRBV30, the J gene TRBJ1-2, with D perhaps matching TRBD1 (5 bases). Germline V CDR1 and CDR2: GTSNPN, SVGIG (reference sequence). The ends were cut back, 3 bases at V and 8 bases at J, with 10 bases in the middle. The CDR3 loop spans 11 amino acids. The CDR3 nucleotides are TGTGCCTGGAGCGACCCAGGGGGCTACACCTTC. Translating gives CAWSDPGGYTF.

The CDR3 bases are TGTGCCACCAGTGCCACCGGGACAGGGAACTACAATGAGCAGTTCTTC. The encoded protein is CATSATGTGNYNEQFF. The chain uses TRBV24-1 and TRBJ2-1, with 9 bases that match TRBD1. The V gene end was trimmed by 5 bases and the J gene end by 3 bases; junction bases not matched to a gene: 7. The CDR3 loop spans 16 amino acids. Per germline, CDR1 KGHDR and CDR2 SFDVKD.